Presented here are 28 T cell receptor beta chains from one specimen sequenced in a study of post-analysis software for immune sequencing data. General study points: Four or five TRBV segments occurring more often in patients than controls included TRBV5-6, TRBV5-1 and TRBV20-1.

The antigens these receptors bind are not known. Presence of unique molecular identifiers characterized the TCR beta cDNA libraries. From the PCR reads, TCRdb called clonotypes with MiXCR, one entry per CDR3 protein. The sample shows about 260,000 distinct CDR3 sequences, 35% to 45% of them seen only once. Sequenced sample: blood. The receptors here all came from a girl aged 10 to 17 with multiple sclerosis.

Turning to this clonotype: A junction end diverges from the germline sequence, so it may reflect a read error. The chain recombines TRBV5-1 with TRBJ1-2, with no clear D. The germline V gene has CDR1 SGHRS and CDR2 YFSETQ. This CDR3 has 14 amino acids. CDR3 region: CTSSETTDPHGYTF. CDR3 DNA: TGCACCAGCAGCGAGACCACCGACCCCCATGGCTACACCTTC.

The sample holds many counts of this clonotype. V and J are TRBV5-1 and TRBJ2-1; D might be TRBD2 (5 bases). V lost 4 bases to trimming and J lost 4 bases, with 9 bases between them. This CDR3 is 13 amino acids long. The germline V gene encodes CDR1 SGHRS and CDR2 YFSETQ. The CDR3 here is CASSEPGYNEQFF. CDR3 coding DNA: TGCGCCAGCAGCGAACCGGGGTACAATGAGCAGTTCTTC.

As concerns this clonotype: This may stem from a read error, because a much larger clone lies one nucleotide away. The chain joins TRBV20-1 to TRBJ2-1, with TRBD2 matching 8 bases. The CDR3 loop spans 16 amino acids. Germline-derived CDR1 and CDR2 are DFQATT and SNEGSKA (reference sequence). The CDR3 here is CSVRGIALAGYNEQFF. The CDR3 region has the DNA TGCAGTGTTAGAGGTATCGCCCTAGCGGGTTACAATGAGCAGTTCTTC.

The rearrangement joins TRBV3-1 to TRBJ2-2, with D perhaps TRBD1 or TRBD2 (7 bases each). The CDR3 totals 13 residues. Trimming removed 3 bases at V and 15 bases at J, with 17 bases between. Germline CDR1 and CDR2: LGHDT and YNNKEL (reference sequence). As DNA, the CDR3 is TGTGCCAGCAGCCATCAGGGGGGGGCACCAGTGTTTTTT. Amino acid sequence: CASSHQGGAPVFF.

With respect to this clonotype: Given a much more abundant clone one base away, this may be a read error. This sequence joins TRBV5-1 and TRBJ1-6; 7 positions match TRBD1. The length of the CDR3 is 15 residues. The germline CDR1 and CDR2 sequences are SGHRS and YFSETQ. V was clipped by 3 bases and J by 8 bases; unmatched bases: 8. CDR3 sequence (DNA): TGCGCCAGCAGCTCGACGGGACAGTCCGATTCACCCCTCCACTTT. Protein product: CASSSTGQSDSPLHF.

On this clonotype itself: This may arise from a read error, as a much more abundant clone is one base away. The V and J genes are TRBV12-3 or TRBV12-4 and TRBJ1-5; D might be TRBD1 (6 bases). This CDR3 spans 14 amino acids. The V and J ends lost 6 bases and 2 bases respectively, with 11 bases between them. This chain's CDR3 is CASRPTGRNQPQHF. Here the CDR3 DNA reads TGTGCCAGCAGACCTACAGGGCGCAATCAGCCCCAGCATTTT.

This clonotype was counted many times. In DNA, the CDR3 is TGTGCCAGCAGTCCGGGACAGGGGGTCGGGAGTGAAAAACTGTTTTTT. It codes for CASSPGQGVGSEKLFF. The rearrangement uses TRBV6-1 and TRBJ1-4; TRBD1 agrees at 11 bases. V was pared by 5 bases and J by 7 bases, with 9 bases of the junction left unmatched. Germline V gene lookup returns CDR1 MNHNS and CDR2 SASEGT. This CDR3 region has 16 residues.

This clonotype was detected ten times or more. The chain recombines TRBV20-1 with TRBJ1-5; the match to TRBD1 covers 9 bases. V was clipped by 0 bases and J by 0 bases; unmatched bases: 15. This CDR3 comprises 20 residues. CDR1 is DFQATT and CDR2 is SNEGSKA in the germline V gene (reference sequence). The CDR3 loop reads CSARDPFGTGYLNSNQPQHF. DNA of the CDR3: TGCAGTGCTAGAGATCCGTTCGGGACAGGGTACCTCAATAGCAATCAGCCCCAGCATTTT.

This clonotype was detected many times. This chain links TRBV20-1 with TRBJ1-1, with TRBD1 as a possible D gene (6 bases). Germline V gives CDR1 DFQATT, CDR2 SNEGSKA (reference sequence). Trimming stripped 2 bases from V and 0 bases from J, with 19 bases between. The CDR3 consists of 17 residues. The CDR3 protein is CSARPITPGQLNTEAFF. Here the CDR3 DNA reads TGCAGTGCTAGACCCATCACACCGGGACAACTGAACACTGAAGCTTTCTTT.

A single count supports this clonotype. The CDR3 DNA follows: TGCGCCAGCAGCTTGGCCGGGGCGGTGAACACTGAAGCTTTCTTT. Translated: CASSLAGAVNTEAFF. This chain links TRBV5-1 with TRBJ1-1; D is perhaps TRBD1 (5 bases). This CDR3 is built from 15 residues. V was cut by 0 bases and J by 0 bases, with 9 bases left in between. Looked up from germline, CDR1 is SGHRS and CDR2 is YFSETQ.

Note on this clonotype: A much more abundant neighbour one base away suggests this may be a read error. The V gene is TRBV4-2, the J gene TRBJ1-4; D unresolved. The CDR3 totals 12 residues. The germline V gene encodes CDR1 LGHNA and CDR2 YNFKEQ. CDR3 sequence (DNA): TGTGTCAGCAGCCAAGATCAGGAAAAACTGTTTTTT. Its translation is CVSSQDQEKLFF.

Notes on this clonotype: A junction end diverges from the germline sequence, so it may reflect a read error. The chain recombines TRBV11-2 with TRBJ1-2, with D uncertain. Germline CDR1 reads SGHAT; CDR2 reads FQNNGV. CDR3 length equals 13 residues. CDR3 loop: CASSPDGNYGCTF. CDR3 DNA sequence: TGTGCCAGCAGCCCGGACGGGAACTATGGCTGCACCTTC.

The chain combines TRBV10-2 with TRBJ2-7; TRBD1 aligns across 10 bases. This CDR3 comprises 16 residues. Germline-derived CDR1 and CDR2 are WSHSY and SAAADI. J lost 0 bases, V lost 2 bases, and 4 bases had no gene match. The CDR3 region is CASSEGTGVSSYEQYF. CDR3 nucleotide sequence: TGCGCCAGCAGTGAGGGGACAGGGGTGAGCTCCTACGAGCAGTACTTC.

V gene TRBV20-1 combines with J gene TRBJ2-1, with 8 bases fitting TRBD1. Germline assignment: CDR1 DFQATT and CDR2 SNEGSKA (reference sequence). The trim removed 5 bases at V and 6 bases at J, leaving 3 bases unmatched. The CDR3 is 12 residues long. CDR3 residues: CSAPQGGNEQFF. The CDR3 DNA sequence: TGCAGTGCTCCACAGGGGGGCAATGAGCAGTTCTTC.

Of note for this clonotype: Possible read error: a much larger clone is one base away. This chain uses TRBV7-9 with TRBJ2-6, with D perhaps matching TRBD2 (6 bases). The germline V gene encodes CDR1 SEHNR and CDR2 FQNEAQ (reference sequence). Deletions cut 6 bases from V and 2 bases from J, with 8 bases between. The CDR3 consists of 14 residues. The CDR3 DNA is TGTGCCAGCAGATGGGGGGCTGGGGCCAACGTCCTGACTTTC. Translation gives CASRWGAGANVLTF. The entire variable domain, with the rest obtained from reference TRBV7-9 and TRBJ2-6, is as follows: DTGVSQNPRHKITKRGQNVTFRCDPISEHNRLYWYRQTLGQGPEFLTYFQNEAQLEKSRLLSDRFSAERPKGSFSTLEIQRTEQGDSAMYLCASRWGAGANVLTFGAGSRLTVL.

On this clonotype: It may be a read error: a sequence one base away is much more abundant. The rearrangement links TRBV20-1 to TRBJ2-7, with 8 bases matching TRBD1. The CDR3 totals 14 residues. The V gene end was trimmed by 1 base and the J gene end by 5 bases; junction bases not matched to a gene: 7. Germline V gene lookup returns CDR1 DFQATT and CDR2 SNEGSKA (reference sequence). CDR3 sequence reads: CSARARGTGNEQYF. CDR3 coding DNA: TGCAGTGCTAGAGCCCGCGGGACAGGTAACGAGCAGTACTTC.

Worth noting for this clonotype: A much larger clone differs by one base, so this may be a read error. The V gene is TRBV15, the J gene TRBJ2-1; the D call may be TRBD1 or TRBD2 (6 bases each). Germline V lookup: CDR1 LNHNV, CDR2 YYDKDF (reference sequence). This CDR3 has 16 residues. The CDR3 nucleotides read TGTGCCACCAGCAGACCCTCTTCGGGGGCCGGAAATGTGCAGTTCTTC. It encodes CATSRPSSGAGNVQFF.

Many counts were recorded for this clonotype. This chain links TRBV12-3 or TRBV12-4 with TRBJ2-1; D is ambiguous. The CDR3 is 12 residues long. The V gene lost 4 bases and the J gene lost 12 bases, with 13 bases spanning the gap. CDR3 protein: CASSSSTGPQFF. The CDR3 DNA reads as TGTGCCAGCAGTTCCTCGACCGGTCCGCAGTTCTTC.

This clonotype showed up many times. The chain combines TRBV21-1 with TRBJ1-5. TRBV21-1 corresponds to a pseudogene. CDR3 length equals 14 residues. The CDR3 protein is CASSPAGGNQPQHF. DNA for the CDR3: TGTGCCAGCAGCCCGGCGGGTGGCAATCAGCCCCAGCATTTT.

The chain uses TRBV20-1 and TRBJ1-2; 8 bases are shared with TRBD1. The CDR3 spans 18 residues. V gave up 1 base and J gave up 9 bases; unmatched junction bases: 22. Per the germline V gene, CDR1 is DFQATT and CDR2 is SNEGSKA (reference sequence). CDR3 residues: CSARALETRDRQDRSYTF. The CDR3 DNA sequence: TGCAGTGCTAGAGCCTTAGAAACCCGGGACAGGCAGGATAGGAGCTACACCTTC.

This sequence joins TRBV19 and TRBJ2-3, with a possible D match to TRBD1 (6 bases). V was clipped by 3 bases and J by 4 bases, with 14 bases between them. This CDR3 spans 15 amino acids. CDR1 is LNHDA, CDR2 SQIVND, per germline (reference sequence). The CDR3 is CASSMTRGGADTQYF. The CDR3 DNA is TGTGCCAGTAGTATGACCCGAGGGGGAGCAGATACGCAGTATTTT. Filled out from reference TRBV19 and TRBJ2-3, the complete variable domain reads DGGITQSPKYLFRKEGQNVTLSCEQNLNHDAMYWYRQDPGQGLRLIYYSQIVNDFQKGDIAEGYSVSREKKESFPLTVTSAQKNPTAFYLCASSMTRGGADTQYFGPGTRLTVL.

The chain employs TRBV4-1 and TRBJ2-5; D is undetermined. The CDR3 covers 13 residues. Germline CDR1 is MGHRA and CDR2 is YSYEKL. V lost 3 bases to trimming and J lost 5 bases, with 10 bases between them. Here the CDR3 DNA reads TGCGCCAGCAGCCAGGCACTCCCGGAGACCCAGTACTTC. As protein: CASSQALPETQYF.

This clonotype was counted at least ten times. The CDR3 loop is CSARRAGGGTDTQYF. The CDR3, as DNA: TGCAGTGCTAGGCGAGCGGGGGGAGGCACAGATACGCAGTATTTT. V is TRBV20-1 and J is TRBJ2-3; 9 nucleotides line up with TRBD2. This CDR3 spans 15 amino acids. Germline assignment: CDR1 DFQATT and CDR2 SNEGSKA (reference sequence). V lost 3 bases and J lost 1; bases outside the gene matches: 5.

This clonotype came up once. The rearrangement links TRBV12-3 or TRBV12-4 to TRBJ2-1, with no clear D. CDR3 length equals 13 residues. The CDR3 is CTTQSSGSGEQFF. CDR3 coding DNA: TGTACCACCCAGTCGTCCGGATCCGGTGAGCAGTTCTTC.

This clonotype has a count of ten or more. The chain links TRBV4-1 to TRBJ2-1; D may match TRBD1 or TRBD2 (5 bases each). V was clipped by 1 base and J by 10 bases, with 14 bases between them. Per the germline V gene, CDR1 is MGHRA and CDR2 is YSYEKL. CDR3 length: 14 residues. CDR3 region: CASSQGAPRGEQFF. Written as DNA, the CDR3 is TGCGCCAGCAGCCAAGGTGCCCCTCGGGGCGAGCAGTTCTTC.

This clonotype was detected once. V gene TRBV7-2 combines with J gene TRBJ2-7; possible D gene TRBD2, 5 bases. Germline V lookup: CDR1 SGHTA, CDR2 FQGNSA. The V and J ends lost 6 bases and 7 bases respectively, with 16 bases between them. CDR3 length: 13 amino acids. CDR3 coding DNA: TGTGCCAGCAGTACGGACTCCATTATAGAGCAGTACTTC. Protein: CASSTDSIIEQYF.

This clonotype was detected ten times or more. V usage is TRBV7-9 and J usage is TRBJ2-1; a weak D match, TRBD2 (7 bases). CDR1 is SEHNR and CDR2 is FQNEAQ in the germline V gene (reference sequence). The CDR3 runs 19 residues. Trimming removed 5 bases from V and 3 bases from J, with 26 bases in between. This CDR3 is CASSHTGISTRGSYNEQFF. CDR3 coding DNA: TGTGCCAGCAGCCATACAGGGATATCGACGCGGGGGAGCTACAATGAGCAGTTCTTC.

This clonotype was detected many times. The chain recombines TRBV5-1 with TRBJ1-6; 7 bases line up with TRBD1. V dropped 0 bases and J dropped 12; count of bases not matched to a gene: 9. CDR3 length equals 15 residues. Germline CDR1 and CDR2: SGHRS and YFSETQ. CDR3 sequence reads: CASSLAGTEDEPLHF. CDR3 nucleotides: TGCGCCAGCAGCTTGGCCGGGACAGAAGACGAACCCCTCCACTTT. The full variable domain, its missing parts supplied by reference TRBV5-1 and TRBJ1-6, is KAGVTQTPRYLIKTRGQQVTLSCSPISGHRSVSWYQQTPGQGLQFLFEYFSETQRNKGNFPGRFSGRQFSNSRSEMNVSTLELGDSALYLCASSLAGTEDEPLHFGNGTRLTVT.